The 30 T cell receptor beta chains below all came from one sample that was sequenced in a study of cytomegalovirus exposure and HLA in healthy donors. PCR employed 60 Vbeta and 13 Jbeta primers. TCRdb's copy holds only in-frame clones and misses some; the assay was immunoSEQ multiplex PCR. Of 150,000 to 200,000 clones detected, approximately 81% appear once; the ten largest clones hold around 0.37%. The material sequenced was PBMCs. All receptors derive from a boy aged 2 to 10 in good health and CMV-seronegative.

The chain links TRBV10-3 to TRBJ2-7; 12 nucleotides match TRBD2. V was pared by 3 bases and J by 7 bases, with 7 bases of the junction left unmatched. Germline lookup yields CDR1 ENHRY and CDR2 SYGVKD. This CDR3 is built from 15 residues. The CDR3 DNA is TGTGCCATCAGTGAATCTAGCGGGAGGGCGGGGGAGCAGTACTTC. Residues: CAISESSGRAGEQYF.

The genes are TRBV4-1 and TRBJ1-4; 7 nucleotides line up with TRBD1. CDR1 and CDR2 (germline): MGHRA, YSYEKL. The CDR3 runs to 17 residues. The junction had 8 bases not matched to a gene; V was cut back by 0 bases and J by 4 bases. CDR3 nucleotide sequence: TGCGCCAGCAGCCAAGATGAGGGGGCGCGGGGTAATGAAAAACTGTTTTTT. It codes for CASSQDEGARGNEKLFF.

The J gene is TRBJ2-6, the V gene TRBV21-1; the table's D call, TRBD1, has no DNA check behind it. TRBV21-1 is reported as a pseudogene. There are 15 residues in the CDR3. DNA for the CDR3: TGTGCCAGCAGCAAAAACAGGGGTGGGGCCAACGTCCTGACTTTC. Its protein product is CASSKNRGGANVLTF.

The V and J genes are TRBV9 and TRBJ2-3; 7 nucleotides agree with TRBD2. CDR3 length: 13 amino acids. Germline V gene data show CDR1 as SGDLS and CDR2 as YYNGEE. Trimming at V came to 4 bases and at J to 7 bases, leaving 6 bases not matched to a gene. The CDR3 nucleotides are TGTGCCAGCAGCCCGGGGGGAAGTAATACGCAGTATTTT. Protein product: CASSPGGSNTQYF.

This clone was counted a single time. The chain has TRBV10-3 and TRBJ1-2; a possible D gene is TRBD1 (6 bases). Germline CDR1 reads ENHRY; CDR2 reads SYGVKD. The V end was cut by 0 bases, the J end by 5 bases, with 22 bases between. This CDR3 spans 18 amino acids. The DNA for the CDR3 is TGTGCCATCAGTGAGTCGAGATCCCTGGGGGCCGTTGGTTATGGCTACACCTTC. It encodes CAISESRSLGAVGYGYTF.

The rearrangement uses TRBV2 and TRBJ2-1, with D perhaps TRBD1 (5 bases). Germline CDR1 is SNHLY and CDR2 is FYNNEI. V was shortened by 4 bases and J by 4 bases, with 11 bases between the two germline ends. The length of the CDR3 is 14 residues. The CDR3 loop is CASSVGRQYNEQFF. In DNA form, the CDR3 reads TGTGCCAGCAGTGTCGGTCGACAGTACAATGAGCAGTTCTTC.

The V gene is TRBV10-2, the J gene TRBJ2-5; D not certain. CDR1 is WSHSY, CDR2 SAAADI, per germline. There are 14 residues in the CDR3. The V and J ends lost 2 bases and 2 bases respectively, with 9 bases between them. The CDR3 DNA is TGCGCCAGCAGTGAGGCAGGTAATCAAGAGACCCAGTACTTC. This sequence encodes CASSEAGNQETQYF.

V is TRBV6-6 and J is TRBJ1-5, with 7 bases that match TRBD1. Trimming cost V 5 bases and J 5 bases; bases outside gene matches: 6. From germline, CDR1 is MNHNY and CDR2 SVGAGI (reference sequence). This CDR3 contains 14 residues. The CDR3 here is CASSRQGIDQPQHF. The CDR3 DNA reads as TGTGCCAGCAGTCGACAGGGAATCGATCAGCCCCAGCATTTT.

The chain links TRBV6-5 to TRBJ1-1; no clear D gene. V lost 2 bases, J lost 8 bases, and 9 bases lay in between. The germline V gene encodes CDR1 MNHEY and CDR2 SVGAGI. This CDR3 spans 12 amino acids. The CDR3 DNA follows: TGTGCCAGCAGTTACGGTGGGCCCGAAGCTTTCTTT. Translated, it gives CASSYGGPEAFF.

The J gene is TRBJ2-1, the V gene TRBV11-2, with 11 bases fitting TRBD2. Germline CDR1 is SGHAT and CDR2 is FQNNGV. The V gene end was trimmed by 3 bases and the J gene end by 6 bases; junction bases not matched to a gene: 16. This CDR3 region has 19 residues. CDR3 sequence: CASSFLTYLSGRVTNEQFF. CDR3 nucleotide sequence: TGTGCCAGCAGCTTCCTTACCTATCTTAGCGGGAGGGTCACCAATGAGCAGTTCTTC.

This chain uses TRBV19 with TRBJ2-7, with 7 bases identical to TRBD1. The CDR3 sequence is 13 residues long. Losses at the gene ends were 4 bases for V and 5 bases for J; bases not matched to a gene: 5. The V gene's germline CDR1 is LNHDA and CDR2 SQIVND (reference sequence). Here the CDR3 DNA reads TGTGCCAGTAGTACCCCGACAGGGCACGAGCAGTACTTC. This translates into CASSTPTGHEQYF.

The chain has TRBV5-4 and TRBJ2-2; D is uncertain. The CDR3 runs to 12 residues. Germline CDR1 and CDR2: SGHNT and YYREEE (reference sequence). The V and J ends lost 5 bases and 5 bases respectively, with 7 bases between them. CDR3 bases: TGTGCCAGCAGTCATCTAACCGGGGAGCTGTTTTTT. The encoded protein is CASSHLTGELFF.

The V call is TRBV6-5, the J call TRBJ1-6; 7 nucleotides align to TRBD1. This CDR3 spans 15 amino acids. Germline V lookup: CDR1 MNHEY, CDR2 SVGAGI. Germline trimming cut 6 bases from V and 7 bases from J; bases unmatched to any gene: 9. CDR3 sequence: CASSDTGEVNSPLHF. The CDR3 DNA reads TGTGCCAGCAGCGATACAGGGGAGGTCAATTCACCCCTCCACTTT.

The chain joins TRBV6-6 to TRBJ1-2, with D perhaps matching TRBD1 (5 bases). The CDR3 is made up of 12 amino acids. V gave up 6 bases and J gave up 6 bases, with 11 bases separating them. CDR1 and CDR2 (germline): MNHNY, SVGAGI (reference sequence). CDR3 bases: TGTGCCAGCAGCCAAGGGGCAAATGGCTACACCTTC. This gives the protein CASSQGANGYTF.

This clone was found once. Other DNA sequences within the sample encode an identical CDR3. V gene TRBV5-1 combines with J gene TRBJ2-1, with 13 bases matching TRBD2. The CDR3 has 15 residues. Germline V gene sequence: CDR1 SGHRS, CDR2 YFSETQ. After removal of 5 bases from V and 6 bases from J, the junction contained 5 bases not matched to a gene. Here the CDR3 DNA reads TGCGCCAGCAGTTGGGGACTAGCGGGGCTCAATGAGCAGTTCTTC. Protein product: CASSWGLAGLNEQFF.

This clone appeared a single time. The genes are TRBV9 and TRBJ1-2; D unresolved. This CDR3 is built from 11 residues. In germline, CDR1 is SGDLS, CDR2 YYNGEE. The V end was cut by 4 bases, the J end by 8 bases, with 9 bases between. CDR3 in amino acids: CASSLGRGYTF. The DNA of the CDR3 is TGTGCCAGCAGCCTCGGGAGAGGCTACACCTTC.

CDR3 loop: CASSMSSGYNEQFF. CDR3 coding DNA: TGTGCCAGTAGTATGAGTTCGGGGTACAATGAGCAGTTCTTC. The gene calls are TRBV19 and TRBJ2-1; maybe TRBD2 (5 bases). Trimming shortened V by 3 bases and J by 4 bases, and 10 bases separated the two germline ends. CDR1 is LNHDA, CDR2 SQIVND, per germline (reference sequence). The CDR3 length is 14 residues.

The V call is TRBV6-5, the J call TRBJ2-1; 8 bases align to TRBD2. Germline CDR1 MNHEY, CDR2 SVGAGI. The CDR3 consists of 15 residues. V trimming: 4 bases; J trimming: 6 bases; junction bases outside the gene matches: 8. CDR3 sequence: CASSFQGLAGNEQFF. CDR3 nucleotide sequence: TGTGCCAGCAGTTTCCAGGGGCTAGCGGGCAATGAGCAGTTCTTC.

The V gene is TRBV7-8, the J gene TRBJ2-6; no reliable D call. V gave up 7 bases and J gave up 1 base, with 8 bases separating them. Germline CDR1 is SGHVS and CDR2 is FQNEAQ. CDR3 size: 14 residues. CDR3 residues: CASTSTSGANVLTF. The CDR3 bases are TGTGCCAGCACCTCCACTTCTGGGGCCAACGTCCTGACTTTC. The full variable domain, its missing parts supplied by reference TRBV7-8 and TRBJ2-6, is GAGVSQSPRYKVAKRGQDVALRCDPISGHVSLFWYQQALGQGPEFLTYFQNEAQLDKSGLPSDRFFAERPEGSVSTLKIQRTQQEDSAVYLCASTSTSGANVLTFGAGSRLTVL.

The rearrangement links TRBV6-1 to TRBJ1-1, with D perhaps TRBD1 (6 bases). V gave up 1 base and J gave up 3 bases, with 9 bases separating them. Germline loops: CDR1 MNHNS, CDR2 SASEGT. The CDR3 is 14 residues long. The CDR3 loop reads CASSEEGVDTEAFF. The CDR3 DNA sequence: TGTGCCAGCAGTGAAGAGGGGGTTGACACTGAAGCTTTCTTT.

The chain joins TRBV11-2 to TRBJ2-7; 7 bases map to TRBD1. The CDR3 sequence is 15 residues long. V dropped 5 bases and J dropped 0; count of bases not matched to a gene: 7. In germline, CDR1 is SGHAT, CDR2 FQNNGV. This CDR3 is CASSKYRGSSYEQYF. The CDR3 bases are TGTGCCAGCAGCAAATACAGGGGAAGCTCCTACGAGCAGTACTTC. The full variable domain, its missing parts supplied by reference TRBV11-2 and TRBJ2-7, is EAGVAQSPRYKIIEKRQSVAFWCNPISGHATLYWYQQILGQGPKLLIQFQNNGVVDDSQLPKDRFSAERLKGVDSTLKIQPAKLEDSAVYLCASSKYRGSSYEQYFGPGTRLTVT.

The J gene is TRBJ2-1, the V gene TRBV2; TRBD1 agrees at 7 bases. V was clipped by 6 bases and J by 3 bases; unmatched bases: 5. Germline CDR1 and CDR2: SNHLY and FYNNEI. The CDR3 has 14 amino acids. DNA for the CDR3: TGTGCCAGCAGCCACCGGGACAGCTACAATGAGCAGTTCTTC. Translation gives CASSHRDSYNEQFF.

The chain carries TRBV4-1 and TRBJ2-5; tentatively, D is TRBD1 (5 bases). Germline-derived CDR1 and CDR2 are MGHRA and YSYEKL. The CDR3 has 13 amino acids. The CDR3 coding sequence is TGCGCTTCTCGAAAGGGGCTCGGAGAGACCCAGTACTTC. This encodes CASRKGLGETQYF.

This clone was seen a few times. The chain combines TRBV12-5 with TRBJ1-2, with 7 nucleotides matching TRBD1. Germline V gene lookup returns CDR1 LGHNT and CDR2 FRNRAP. The CDR3 covers 17 residues. J lost 1 base, V lost 1 base, and 9 bases had no gene match. CDR3 region: CASGLGRRGQFNYGYTF. The CDR3, as DNA: TGTGCTAGTGGTTTGGGGCGGAGGGGACAGTTTAACTATGGCTACACCTTC.

The chain combines TRBV6-6 with TRBJ2-7, with 14 bases that match TRBD2. In germline, CDR1 is MNHNY, CDR2 SVGAGI (reference sequence). The CDR3 has 15 amino acids. V shed 5 bases and J 7 bases; nucleotides not matched to a gene: 7. The CDR3 region has the DNA TGTGCCAGCAGTCACAGGACTAGCGGGAGGAGGGAGCAGTACTTC. Amino acid sequence: CASSHRTSGRREQYF.

The gene calls are TRBV7-8 and TRBJ1-5, with 7 bases identical to TRBD1. Germline CDR1 SGHVS, CDR2 FQNEAQ. V lost 5 bases and J lost 0; bases outside the gene matches: 4. The CDR3 is 15 residues long. The CDR3 region is CASSARTGSNQPQHF. Here the CDR3 DNA reads TGTGCCAGCAGCGCCCGGACAGGTAGCAATCAGCCCCAGCATTTT.

The chain uses TRBV28 and TRBJ2-7; D unclear. V was shortened by 6 bases and J by 2 bases, with 11 bases between the two germline ends. This CDR3 has 13 residues. Germline values: CDR1 MDHEN, CDR2 SYDVKM. CDR3 protein: CASSLRNPYEQYF. CDR3 nucleotide sequence: TGTGCCAGCAGCCTACGTAATCCCTACGAGCAGTACTTC.

J is TRBJ1-6 and V is TRBV12-5, with 7 bases identical to TRBD1. V shed 7 bases and J 6 bases; nucleotides not matched to a gene: 0. CDR1 and CDR2 (germline): LGHNT, FRNRAP. The CDR3 is 12 amino acids. DNA of the CDR3: TGTGCTAGTGCAGGGGGTAATTCACCCCTCCACTTT. It translates to CASAGGNSPLHF.

The gene calls are TRBV30 and TRBJ2-5; 8 bases are shared with TRBD1. CDR1 is GTSNPN and CDR2 is SVGIG in the germline V gene (reference sequence). Losses at the gene ends were 1 base for V and 2 bases for J; bases not matched to a gene: 6. The CDR3 consists of 15 residues. DNA of the CDR3: TGTGCCTGGAGTGCGGGACAGGACTTTCAAGAGACCCAGTACTTC. It codes for CAWSAGQDFQETQYF.

The chain recombines TRBV10-3 with TRBJ1-5; D may be TRBD1 (5 bases). Looked up from germline, CDR1 is ENHRY and CDR2 is SYGVKD. This CDR3 spans 15 amino acids. V was clipped by 3 bases and J by 1 base, with 10 bases between them. CDR3 sequence reads: CAISETGLSNQPQHF. In DNA form, the CDR3 reads TGTGCCATCAGTGAAACAGGTTTGAGCAATCAGCCCCAGCATTTT.